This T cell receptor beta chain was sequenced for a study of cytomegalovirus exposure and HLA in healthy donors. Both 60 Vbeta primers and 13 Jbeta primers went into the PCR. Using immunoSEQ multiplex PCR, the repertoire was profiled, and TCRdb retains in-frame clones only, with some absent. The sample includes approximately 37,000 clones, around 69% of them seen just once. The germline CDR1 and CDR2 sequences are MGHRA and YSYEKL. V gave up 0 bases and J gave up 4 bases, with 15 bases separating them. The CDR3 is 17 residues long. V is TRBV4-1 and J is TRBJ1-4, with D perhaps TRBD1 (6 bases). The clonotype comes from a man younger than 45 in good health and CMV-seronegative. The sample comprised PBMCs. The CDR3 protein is CASSQDLGRGGNEKLFF. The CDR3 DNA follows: TGCGCCAGCAGCCAAGATCTGGGCAGGGGTGGTAATGAAAAACTGTTTTTT.